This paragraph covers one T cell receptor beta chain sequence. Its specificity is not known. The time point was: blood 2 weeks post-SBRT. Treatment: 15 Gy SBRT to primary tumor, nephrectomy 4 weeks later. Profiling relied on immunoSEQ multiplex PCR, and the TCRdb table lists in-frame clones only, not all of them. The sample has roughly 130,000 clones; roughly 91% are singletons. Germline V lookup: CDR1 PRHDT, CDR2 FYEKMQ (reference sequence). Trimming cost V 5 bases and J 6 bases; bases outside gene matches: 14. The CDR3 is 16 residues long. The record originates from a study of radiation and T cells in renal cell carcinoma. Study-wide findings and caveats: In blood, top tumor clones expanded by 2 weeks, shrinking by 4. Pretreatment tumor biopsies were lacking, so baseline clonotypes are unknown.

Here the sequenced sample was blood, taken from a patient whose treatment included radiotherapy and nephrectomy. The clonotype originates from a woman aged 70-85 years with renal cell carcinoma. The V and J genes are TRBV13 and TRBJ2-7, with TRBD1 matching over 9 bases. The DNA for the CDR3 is TGTGCCAGCAGCCCGAGGGGGGGACAGGGTTCTTTCGAGCAGTACTTC. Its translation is CASSPRGGQGSFEQYF.